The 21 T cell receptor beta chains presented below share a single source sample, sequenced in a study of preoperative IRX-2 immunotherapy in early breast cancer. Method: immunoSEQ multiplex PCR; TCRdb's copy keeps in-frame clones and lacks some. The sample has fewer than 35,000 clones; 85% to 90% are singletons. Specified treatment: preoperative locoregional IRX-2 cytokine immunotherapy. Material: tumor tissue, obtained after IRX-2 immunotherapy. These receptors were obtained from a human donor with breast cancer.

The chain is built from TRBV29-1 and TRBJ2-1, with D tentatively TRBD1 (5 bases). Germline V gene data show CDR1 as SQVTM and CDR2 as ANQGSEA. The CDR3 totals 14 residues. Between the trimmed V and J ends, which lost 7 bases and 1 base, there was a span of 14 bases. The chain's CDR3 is CSGTKGRSYNEQFF. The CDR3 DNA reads TGCAGCGGCACTAAGGGGCGGTCCTACAATGAGCAGTTCTTC.

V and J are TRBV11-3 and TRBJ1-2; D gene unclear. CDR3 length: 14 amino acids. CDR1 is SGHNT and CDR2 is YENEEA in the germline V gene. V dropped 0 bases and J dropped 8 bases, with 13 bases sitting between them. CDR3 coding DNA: TGTGCCAGCAGCTTAGATGGGTTTTCGAAAGGCTACACCTTC. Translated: CASSLDGFSKGYTF.

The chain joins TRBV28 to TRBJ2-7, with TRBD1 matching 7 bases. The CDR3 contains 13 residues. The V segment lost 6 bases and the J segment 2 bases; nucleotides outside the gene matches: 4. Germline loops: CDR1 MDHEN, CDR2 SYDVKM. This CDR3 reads CASSTGQPYEQYV. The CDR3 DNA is TGTGCCAGCAGCACGGGACAGCCCTACGAGCAGTACGTC.

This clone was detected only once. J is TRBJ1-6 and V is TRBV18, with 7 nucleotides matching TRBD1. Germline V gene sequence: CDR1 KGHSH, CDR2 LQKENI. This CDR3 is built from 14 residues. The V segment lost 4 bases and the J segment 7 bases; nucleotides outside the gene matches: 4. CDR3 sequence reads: CASSLGTVNSPLHF. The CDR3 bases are TGTGCCAGCTCACTCGGGACAGTAAATTCACCCCTCCACTTT.

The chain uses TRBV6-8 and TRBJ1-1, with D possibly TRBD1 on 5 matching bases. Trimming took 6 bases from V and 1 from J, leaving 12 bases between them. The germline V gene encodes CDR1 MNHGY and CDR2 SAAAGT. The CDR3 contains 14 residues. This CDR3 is CASRLTGGNTEAFF. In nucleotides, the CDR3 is TGTGCCAGCAGGCTGACGGGGGGGAACACTGAAGCTTTCTTT.

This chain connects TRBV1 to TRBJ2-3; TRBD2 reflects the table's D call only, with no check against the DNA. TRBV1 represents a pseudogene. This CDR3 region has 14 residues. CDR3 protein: CASSLAANTDTQYF. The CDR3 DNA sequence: TGCGCCAGCAGCCTAGCTGCGAACACAGATACGCAGTATTTT.

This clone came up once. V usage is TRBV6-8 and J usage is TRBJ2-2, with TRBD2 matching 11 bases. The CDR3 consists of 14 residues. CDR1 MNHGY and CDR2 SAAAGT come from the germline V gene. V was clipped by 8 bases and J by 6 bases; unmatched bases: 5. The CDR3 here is CASGRGLAAGELFF. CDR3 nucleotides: TGTGCCAGCGGGCGGGGACTAGCGGCCGGGGAGCTGTTTTTT.

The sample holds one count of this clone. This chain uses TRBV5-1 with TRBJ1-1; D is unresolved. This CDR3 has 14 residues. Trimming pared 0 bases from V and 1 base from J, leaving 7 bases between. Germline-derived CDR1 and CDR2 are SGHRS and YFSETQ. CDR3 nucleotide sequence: TGCGCCAGCAGCTTGGAGTCACCGAACACTGAAGCTTTCTTT. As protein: CASSLESPNTEAFF.

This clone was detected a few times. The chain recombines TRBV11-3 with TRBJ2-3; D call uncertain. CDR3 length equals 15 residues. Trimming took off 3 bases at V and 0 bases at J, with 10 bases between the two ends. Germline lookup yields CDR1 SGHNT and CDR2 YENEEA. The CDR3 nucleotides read TGTGCCAGCAGCTTGGATTTCACTAGCACAGATACGCAGTATTTT. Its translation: CASSLDFTSTDTQYF.

The CDR3 DNA follows: TGTGCCAGCAGCGAAGAAATTAACAAGAATCAGCCCCAGCATTTT. Encoded protein: CASSEEINKNQPQHF. V is TRBV6-8 and J is TRBJ1-5; D remains ambiguous. Trimming took off 6 bases at V and 4 bases at J, with 16 bases between the two ends. Germline CDR1 MNHGY, CDR2 SAAAGT. CDR3 length equals 15 residues.

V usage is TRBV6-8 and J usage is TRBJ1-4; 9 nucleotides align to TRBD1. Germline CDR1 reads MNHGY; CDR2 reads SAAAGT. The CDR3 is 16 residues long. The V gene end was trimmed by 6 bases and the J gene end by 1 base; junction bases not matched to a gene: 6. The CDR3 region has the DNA TGTGCCAGCAGCCCCGGGACAGGGAGAACTAATGAAAAACTGTTTTTT. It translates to CASSPGTGRTNEKLFF.

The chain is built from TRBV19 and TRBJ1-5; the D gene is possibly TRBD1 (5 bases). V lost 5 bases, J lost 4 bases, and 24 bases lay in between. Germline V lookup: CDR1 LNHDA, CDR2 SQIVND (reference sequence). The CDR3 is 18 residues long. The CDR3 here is CASSPRLTVVRRNQPQHF. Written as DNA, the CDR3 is TGTGCCAGTAGTCCCCGCCTGACAGTTGTGAGGCGAAATCAGCCCCAGCATTTT.

The CDR3 loop reads CASTQQANYGYTF. The DNA of the CDR3 is TGTGCCAGCACTCAACAGGCTAACTATGGCTACACCTTC. This rearrangement joins TRBV6-8 to TRBJ1-2, with D possibly matching TRBD1 (5 bases). The germline V gene encodes CDR1 MNHGY and CDR2 SAAAGT. The V gene lost 7 bases and the J gene lost 0 bases, with 9 bases spanning the gap. The CDR3 is made up of 13 amino acids.

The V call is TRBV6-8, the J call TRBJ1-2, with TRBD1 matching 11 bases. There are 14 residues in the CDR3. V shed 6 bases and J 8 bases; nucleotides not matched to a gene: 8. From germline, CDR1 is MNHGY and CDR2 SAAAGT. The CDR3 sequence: CASSLGQGAKGYTF. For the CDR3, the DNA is TGTGCCAGCAGCCTCGGACAGGGGGCGAAGGGCTACACCTTC.

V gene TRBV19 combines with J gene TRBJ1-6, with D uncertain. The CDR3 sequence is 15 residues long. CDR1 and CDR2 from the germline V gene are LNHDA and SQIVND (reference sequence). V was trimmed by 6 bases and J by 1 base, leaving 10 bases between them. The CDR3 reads CASRAPTSYNSPLHF. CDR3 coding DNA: TGTGCCAGTAGAGCGCCAACTTCCTATAATTCACCCCTCCACTTT.

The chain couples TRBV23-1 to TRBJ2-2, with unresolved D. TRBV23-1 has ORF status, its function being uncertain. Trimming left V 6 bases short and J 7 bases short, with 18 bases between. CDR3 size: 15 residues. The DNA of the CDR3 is TGCGCCAGCAGCCCCTTAACCGCAGGTATCGGGGAGCTGTTTTTT. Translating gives CASSPLTAGIGELFF.

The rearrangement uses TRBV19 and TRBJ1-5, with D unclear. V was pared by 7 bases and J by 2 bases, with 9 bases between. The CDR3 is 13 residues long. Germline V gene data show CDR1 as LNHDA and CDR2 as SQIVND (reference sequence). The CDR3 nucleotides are TGTGCCAGTAATGAATCTGGCAATCAGCCCCAGCATTTT. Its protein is CASNESGNQPQHF. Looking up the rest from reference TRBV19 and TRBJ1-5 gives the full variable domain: DGGITQSPKYLFRKEGQNVTLSCEQNLNHDAMYWYRQDPGQGLRLIYYSQIVNDFQKGDIAEGYSVSREKKESFPLTVTSAQKNPTAFYLCASNESGNQPQHFGDGTRLSIL.

The CDR3: CASSDPGGQTGYNQPQHF. In DNA form, the CDR3 reads TGTGCCAGCAGTGACCCTGGTGGGCAAACAGGCTACAATCAGCCCCAGCATTTT. The rearrangement joins TRBV6-8 to TRBJ1-5; D perhaps matches TRBD1 (5 bases). Trimming stripped 5 bases from V and 3 bases from J, with 23 bases between. From germline, CDR1 is MNHGY and CDR2 SAAAGT. The CDR3 sequence is 18 residues long.

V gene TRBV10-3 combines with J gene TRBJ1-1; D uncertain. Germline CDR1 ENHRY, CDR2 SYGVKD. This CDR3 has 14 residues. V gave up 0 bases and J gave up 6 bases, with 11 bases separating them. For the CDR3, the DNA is TGTGCCATCAGTGAGTCGATGTACGGATCTGAAGCTTTCTTT. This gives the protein CAISESMYGSEAFF.

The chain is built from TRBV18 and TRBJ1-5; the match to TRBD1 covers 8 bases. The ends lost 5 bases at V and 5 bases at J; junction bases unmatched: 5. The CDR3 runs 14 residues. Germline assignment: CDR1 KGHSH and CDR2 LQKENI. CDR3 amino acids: CASSRQGIDQPQHF. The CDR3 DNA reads TGTGCCAGCTCAAGACAGGGGATCGATCAGCCCCAGCATTTT.

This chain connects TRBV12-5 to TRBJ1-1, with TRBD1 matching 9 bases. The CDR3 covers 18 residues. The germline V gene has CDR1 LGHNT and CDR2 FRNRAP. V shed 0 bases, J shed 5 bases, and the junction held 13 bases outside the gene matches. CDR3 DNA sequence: TGTGCTAGTGGTTTGGTCCACTCCGGGACAGGGATGGGGACTGAAGCTTTCTTT. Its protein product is CASGLVHSGTGMGTEAFF.